The rows below give T cell receptor beta chains drawn from one sample of a study of beta chain features in type 1 diabetes. Libraries were prepared by immunoSEQ multiplex PCR; TCRdb keeps only in-frame clonotypes and omits some of them. This table has 430,000 or so clones, approximately 10% appearing once. Specimen: naive CD4+ T cells from blood. The receptors come from a woman aged 18 to 35 in good health. The CDR3 runs from the conserved cysteine through the conserved F or W. The order of the fields is clone size, V gene, CDR3 protein. Where a row states a size, it is once, few, many or the class of an expanded clone; other rows omit it.

few,TRBV30,CAWSVRGGTDTQYF
-,TRBV11-2,CASSLGRQGGSEAFF
few,TRBV25-1,CASSPSVGQGNEKLFF
few,TRBV11-1,CASSISPNQPQHF
few,TRBV18,CASSPSGAAGAEAFF
few,TRBV29-1,CSVTDRGTHSGANVLTF
few,TRBV2,CASSGQGITEAFF
few,TRBV5-1,CASSLMTGENTEAFF
-,TRBV18,CASSPLSGHEQFF
-,TRBV9,CASSVVGATEAFF
-,TRBV7-2,CASSLVRRDGEQYF
-,TRBV30,CAWSVHFQETQYF
-,TRBV5-4,CASSGTSGRFYEQFF
-,TRBV5-1,CASSLEMQGEHEKLFF
-,TRBV29-1,CSVDHPRGGNTIYF
-,TRBV4-2,CASSPGDREWGNQPQHF
few,TRBV29-1,CSGGLAGGTDTQYF
few,TRBV5-6,CASSPLGGGRETQYF
few,TRBV7-9,CASSLSGQGYGYTF
few,TRBV20-1,CSAYPGNTIYF
few,TRBV29-1,CSVDTGAYGYTF
few,TRBV28,CASRRQWFGYTF
-,TRBV4-1,CASSQDTLAGLTDTQYF
-,TRBV6-5,CATRRTGNTGELFF
few,TRBV27,CASSLSTGQDTQYF
-,TRBV14,CASSQGFTQYF
few,TRBV28,CASSSIDYGYTF
-,TRBV5-6,CASSLPTDTQYF
-,TRBV29-1,CSAPTTPTSGRTDTQYF
-,TRBV4-1,CASSQDLRETQYF
-,TRBV6-6,CASSPVEPTEKLFF
few,TRBV7-2,CASSLVSLSGSPQETQYF
-,TRBV4-2,CASSPRQFPSGANVLTF
few,TRBV7-8,CASSSRETQYF
-,TRBV19,CASRVTGARGANVLTF
-,TRBV19,CASSAGQASLQETQYF
-,TRBV15,CATSRDRNEKLFF
few,TRBV25-1,CASQGGTEAFF
-,TRBV11-3,CASSFGGSNSREQYF
few,TRBV7-2,CASRRDGGSYEQYF
-,TRBV25-1,CASSEDRRWDTEAFF
-,TRBV5-1,CASRGGDSYEQYF
few,TRBV10-3,CAISQTSGSADTQYF
-,TRBV29-1,CSVVSGESGANVLTF
few,TRBV11-2,CASSLGLAGGTVDTQYF
few,TRBV5-1,CASSLVPAGNTGELFF
few,TRBV4-2,CASSQTDRSLQETQYF
-,TRBV5-1,CASSLVVSSDNEQFF
few,TRBV21-1,CANYRDRRTDTQYF
-,TRBV5-6,CASSLRTSGSINEQFF
few,TRBV2,CASRTGDTWGNEQFF
-,TRBV5-4,CASSLAGASRQETQYF
few,TRBV18,CASSLAGVYEQFF
-,TRBV29-1,CSVLRGGSYNSPLHF
-,TRBV7-2,CASSLARGRVNYGYTF
few,TRBV7-2,CASSLSGTFRETQYF
-,TRBV7-8,CASSLSAGRNTQYF